This entry lists 20 T cell receptor beta chains sequenced from one sample in a study of shared clonotypes between healthy human individuals. TCRdb's copy holds only in-frame clones and misses some; the assay was immunoSEQ multiplex PCR. The sample holds fewer than 1.4 million clones, 78% seen once. Specimen: memory CD4+ T cells from PBMCs. Subset specified: CD45RA-negative fraction. All receptors come from a young man in good health. Some clones in this sample may be carry-over from other donors' samples.

V usage is TRBV4-2 and J usage is TRBJ2-7; unclear D gene. Germline lookup yields CDR1 LGHNA and CDR2 YNFKEQ. Trimming shortened V by 0 bases and J by 4 bases, and 7 bases separated the two germline ends. CDR3 size: 13 residues. The CDR3 is CASSQDRYYEQYF. In DNA form, the CDR3 reads TGTGCCAGCAGCCAAGATCGGTATTACGAGCAGTACTTC.

V usage is TRBV28 and J usage is TRBJ1-3; unclear D gene. V lost 3 bases to trimming and J lost 8 bases, with 17 bases between them. Per germline, CDR1 MDHEN and CDR2 SYDVKM. The length of the CDR3 is 15 residues. The CDR3 nucleotides read TGTGCCAGCAGTTTCTCCGGGTCCCTTAGGGACACCATATATTTT. Protein product: CASSFSGSLRDTIYF.

This chain connects TRBV5-4 to TRBJ2-1, with D uncertain. Between the trimmed V and J ends, which lost 4 bases and 9 bases, there was a span of 11 bases. There are 12 residues in the CDR3. Germline assignment: CDR1 SGHNT and CDR2 YYREEE (reference sequence). In DNA form, the CDR3 reads TGTGCCAGCAGCCTTCGCCTGGGTGAGCAGTTCTTC. It yields the protein CASSLRLGEQFF.

The V call is TRBV4-3, the J call TRBJ1-4; possible D gene TRBD1, 5 bases. Germline lookup yields CDR1 LGHNA and CDR2 YSLEER. The V end was cut by 0 bases, the J end by 3 bases, with 5 bases between. The length of the CDR3 is 14 residues. This chain's CDR3 is CASSQEGPNEKLFF. Written as DNA, the CDR3 is TGCGCCAGCAGCCAAGAGGGGCCTAATGAAAAACTGTTTTTT.

This clone was detected ten times or more. V usage is TRBV5-5 and J usage is TRBJ1-2; 11 bases map to TRBD1. The CDR3 is made up of 17 amino acids. Per germline, CDR1 SGHKS and CDR2 YYEKEE (reference sequence). Unmatched junction bases numbered 11, after V lost 5 bases and J lost 2 bases. Here the CDR3 DNA reads TGTGCCAGCAGTTATACCCGGACAGGGGGCTTCAACTATGGCTACACCTTC. Protein product: CASSYTRTGGFNYGYTF.

Notes on this clone: A much more abundant neighbour one base away suggests this may be a read error. The CDR3 coding sequence is TGCACCAGCAGCTTGGGAACAGGGGGATACGAGCAGTACTTC. It codes for CTSSLGTGGYEQYF. The V call is TRBV5-1, the J call TRBJ2-7; 8 positions match TRBD1. The CDR3 runs to 14 residues. Germline-derived CDR1 and CDR2 are SGHRS and YFSETQ.

In this sample, this clone turned up a few times. The chain carries TRBV19 and TRBJ2-1; D is unclear. CDR1 is LNHDA and CDR2 is SQIVND in the germline V gene (reference sequence). Trimming removed 7 bases at V and 6 bases at J, with 13 bases between. The CDR3 covers 13 residues. CDR3 sequence reads: CASTQSRGNEQFF. DNA of the CDR3: TGTGCCAGTACCCAAAGCCGAGGCAATGAGCAGTTCTTC.

This clone was detected many times. V gene TRBV27 combines with J gene TRBJ1-2; TRBD1 agrees at 8 bases. The CDR3 length is 13 residues. Looked up from germline, CDR1 is MNHEY and CDR2 is SMNVEV (reference sequence). After removal of 5 bases from V and 8 bases from J, the junction contained 7 bases not matched to a gene. CDR3 coding DNA: TGTGCCAGCAGTCCTCGGACAGGGCTGGGCTACACCTTC. Its protein product is CASSPRTGLGYTF.

V and J are TRBV7-3 and TRBJ2-5; 15 bases are a match to TRBD2. The germline V gene encodes CDR1 SGHTA and CDR2 FQGTGA. CDR3 length: 15 amino acids. J lost 4 bases, V lost 3 bases, and 0 bases had no gene match. CDR3 coding DNA: TGTGCCAGCAGCTTGGGACTAGCGGGAGGAGAGACCCAGTACTTC. Protein product: CASSLGLAGGETQYF.

V gene TRBV9 combines with J gene TRBJ2-1, with a tentative D call TRBD2 (5 bases). The CDR3 covers 17 residues. Germline loops: CDR1 SGDLS, CDR2 YYNGEE. V lost 0 bases, J lost 8 bases, and 21 bases lay in between. This CDR3 reads CASSVGASPYTSDEQFF. The DNA of the CDR3 is TGTGCCAGCAGCGTAGGGGCCTCTCCTTATACTAGTGATGAGCAGTTCTTC.

The chain carries TRBV7-3 and TRBJ2-1, with D possibly TRBD2 on 5 matching bases. The CDR3 runs to 17 residues. The germline gives CDR1 SGHTA, CDR2 FQGTGA. Trimming shortened V by 5 bases and J by 6 bases, and 23 bases separated the two germline ends. The CDR3 DNA is TGTGCCAGCAGCCCTACTCTAAGGTCAGCTAGCTCCAATGAGCAGTTCTTC. This translates into CASSPTLRSASSNEQFF.

The rearrangement joins TRBV4-2 to TRBJ2-1; 7 bases match TRBD2. The CDR3 has 15 residues. From germline, CDR1 is LGHNA and CDR2 YNFKEQ. J lost 8 bases, V lost 4 bases, and 11 bases had no gene match. CDR3 DNA sequence: TGTGCCAGCAGCCCACTACGGGGAGGGGACGATGAGCAGTTCTTC. This sequence encodes CASSPLRGGDDEQFF.

The sample holds many counts of this clone. CDR3: CASSPLGSSGANVLTF. The CDR3 DNA reads as TGTGCCAGCTCACCACTGGGGAGCTCTGGGGCCAACGTCCTGACTTTC. This chain connects TRBV18 to TRBJ2-6; tentatively, D is TRBD2 (5 bases). There are 16 residues in the CDR3. V was clipped by 1 base and J by 0 bases, with 7 bases between them. CDR1 and CDR2 from the germline V gene are KGHSH and LQKENI.

The chain's CDR3 is CASSWGTFQETQYF. In DNA, the CDR3 is TGCGCCAGCAGCTGGGGGACATTTCAAGAGACCCAGTACTTC. The chain is built from TRBV4-1 and TRBJ2-5; tentatively, D is TRBD1 (6 bases). This CDR3 comprises 14 residues. The germline V gene has CDR1 MGHRA and CDR2 YSYEKL. V lost 5 bases to trimming and J lost 2 bases, with 12 bases between them.

This clone was seen at least ten times. The rearrangement links TRBV28 to TRBJ2-3, with TRBD2 matching over 7 bases. Germline CDR1 is MDHEN and CDR2 is SYDVKM. J gave up 5 bases and V 4 bases, and 12 bases lay outside the gene matches. This CDR3 is built from 16 residues. CDR3 protein: CASSSPSAGARDTQYF. CDR3 nucleotides: TGTGCCAGCAGTTCCCCAAGCGCGGGAGCTAGAGATACGCAGTATTTT.

This clone has just a few counts. The sample holds other DNA sequences that translate to the same CDR3. V usage is TRBV28 and J usage is TRBJ2-7, with 8 bases lining up with TRBD1. The J segment lost 0 bases and the V segment lost 6 bases, leaving 7 bases of the junction unmatched. This CDR3 comprises 15 residues. Germline loops: CDR1 MDHEN, CDR2 SYDVKM. The CDR3 loop reads CASSPRTGSSYEQYF. DNA for the CDR3: TGTGCCAGCAGCCCGCGGACAGGGAGCTCCTACGAGCAGTACTTC.

This clone was observed a few times. V is TRBV28 and J is TRBJ2-7; possibly TRBD2 for D (5 bases). This CDR3 spans 14 amino acids. The ends were cut back, 1 base at V and 1 base at J, with 8 bases in the middle. Germline lookup yields CDR1 MDHEN and CDR2 SYDVKM. The CDR3 region is CASSLLRASYEQYF. DNA for the CDR3: TGTGCCAGCAGTTTATTGCGGGCTTCCTACGAGCAGTACTTC.

DNA for the CDR3: TGTGCCAGCACCAAGTGGGGGAATCAGCCCCAGCATTTT. It codes for CASTKWGNQPQHF. This chain joins TRBV28 and TRBJ1-5, with D perhaps TRBD1 (5 bases). Germline V gene sequence: CDR1 MDHEN, CDR2 SYDVKM. Between the trimmed V and J ends, which lost 7 bases and 4 bases, there was a span of 11 bases. The CDR3 runs to 13 residues.

V usage is TRBV27 and J usage is TRBJ2-7, with 9 bases that match TRBD1. Germline V gives CDR1 MNHEY, CDR2 SMNVEV (reference sequence). The CDR3 runs to 15 residues. V shed 4 bases, J shed 0 bases, and the junction held 4 bases outside the gene matches. CDR3 residues: CASSSGTGPSYEQYF. The CDR3 DNA reads as TGTGCCAGCAGTTCCGGGACAGGGCCCTCCTACGAGCAGTACTTC.

This clone was seen more than once but under ten times. Only one base separates this from a far larger clonotype, so it likely reflects a read error. This chain uses TRBV5-6 with TRBJ1-2; TRBD1 aligns across 9 bases. CDR3 size: 13 residues. J gave up 6 bases and V 0 bases, and 0 bases lay outside the gene matches. In germline, CDR1 is SGHDT, CDR2 YYEEEE. CDR3 in DNA: TGTGCCAGCAGCTTGGGGGACAGGGATGGCTACACCTTC. The encoded protein is CASSLGDRDGYTF.